This TCR beta chain was obtained from a study of blood T cell repertoires in COVID-19. TCRdb's copy holds only in-frame clones and misses some; the assay was immunoSEQ multiplex PCR. This table has about 94,000 clones, 74% appearing once. This clone appeared a single time. After removal of 3 bases from V and 4 bases from J, the junction contained 5 bases not matched to a gene. The CDR3 sequence is 16 residues long. Germline V gives CDR1 SGHRS, CDR2 YFSETQ. The source is a man between 65 and 85 years old with COVID-19, enrolled during active disease. The chain employs TRBV5-1 and TRBJ2-1; 12 bases agree with TRBD2. Source material: peripheral blood. This CDR3 is CASSSTGTSGYNEQFF. CDR3 in DNA: TGCGCCAGCAGCTCGACAGGGACTAGCGGGTACAATGAGCAGTTCTTC.